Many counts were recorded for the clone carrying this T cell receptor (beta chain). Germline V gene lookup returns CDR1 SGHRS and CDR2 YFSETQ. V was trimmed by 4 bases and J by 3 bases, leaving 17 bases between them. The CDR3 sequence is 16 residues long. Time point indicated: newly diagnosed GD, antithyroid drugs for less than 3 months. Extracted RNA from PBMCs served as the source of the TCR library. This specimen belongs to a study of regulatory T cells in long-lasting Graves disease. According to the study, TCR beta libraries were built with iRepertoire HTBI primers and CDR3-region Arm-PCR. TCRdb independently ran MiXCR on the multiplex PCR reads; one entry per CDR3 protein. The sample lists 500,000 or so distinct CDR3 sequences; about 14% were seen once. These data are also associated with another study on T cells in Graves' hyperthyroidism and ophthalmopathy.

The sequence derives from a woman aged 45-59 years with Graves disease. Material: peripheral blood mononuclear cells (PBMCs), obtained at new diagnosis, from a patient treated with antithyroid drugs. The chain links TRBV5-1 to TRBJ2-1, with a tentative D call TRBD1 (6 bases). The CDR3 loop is CASSPTGHRSYNEQFF. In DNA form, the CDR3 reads TGCGCCAGCAGCCCGACGGGACACCGAAGCTACAATGAGCAGTTCTTC.